This is a list of T cell receptor beta chains from one sample in a study of T-cell memory formation after mild COVID-19. TCRdb re-analysed the 5' RACE reads in MiXCR, keeping a single row per CDR3 protein. The table shows 390,000 or so distinct CDR3 sequences, with more than 15% occurring only once. The sample consisted of PBMCs or a T cell subset sorted from them (not recorded which). These receptors originate from a man between 18 and 35 years old who had mild COVID-19 (a few samples of this study predate the infection). Cell type and time point are not known. The CDR3 runs from the conserved cysteine through the conserved F or W. Each record gives: J gene, D gene, CDR3 length, V gene, clone size, CDR3 DNA, CDR3 protein. A D gene is named only where the DNA matches it firmly. Where a row states a size, it is once, few, many or the class of an expanded clone; other rows omit it.

J: TRBJ2-7; D: TRBD1; length: 16; V: TRBV4-3; size: .; DNA: TGCGCCAGCAGCCCGGAAGTTGGACAGGGAGGTCTCGAGCAGTACTTC; CDR3: CASSPEVGQGGLEQYF
J: TRBJ2-3; D: .; length: 14; V: TRBV7-2; size: few; DNA: TGTGCCAGCAGCACTGGGGGGGCCGAAGATACGCAGTATTTT; CDR3: CASSTGGAEDTQYF
J: TRBJ1-1; D: TRBD1; length: 18; V: TRBV4-1; size: .; DNA: TGCGCCAGCAGCCAAGTCGTTCTTCTGGGACAGCAGAACACTGAAGCTTTCTTT; CDR3: CASSQVVLLGQQNTEAFF
J: TRBJ2-7; D: .; length: 11; V: TRBV2; size: .; DNA: TGTGCCAGCAACAGGGCCTACGAGCAGTACTTC; CDR3: CASNRAYEQYF
J: TRBJ2-2; D: .; length: 16; V: TRBV5-1; size: few; DNA: TGCGCCAGCAGCTTGGCCCCAGGGGGGGACACCGGGGAGCTGTTTTTT; CDR3: CASSLAPGGDTGELFF
J: TRBJ1-3; D: .; length: 16; V: TRBV4-1; size: .; DNA: TGCGCCAGCAGCCAAGATATTACGATCTCTGGAAACACCATATATTTT; CDR3: CASSQDITISGNTIYF
J: TRBJ2-7; D: TRBD2; length: 16; V: TRBV20-1; size: few; DNA: TGCAGTGCTAGCTACCTTAGCGGGGGGACTACCTACGAGCAGTACTTC; CDR3: CSASYLSGGTTYEQYF
J: TRBJ2-1; D: .; length: 15; V: TRBV12-3/TRBV12-4; size: few; DNA: TGTGCCAGCAGCACACAGGGCAAAACCTACAATGAGCAGTTCTTC; CDR3: CASSTQGKTYNEQFF
J: TRBJ2-1; D: .; length: 14; V: TRBV6-5; size: .; DNA: TGTGCCAGCAGTTACTCTCGGGTCTACAATGAGCAGTTCTTC; CDR3: CASSYSRVYNEQFF
J: TRBJ2-3; D: .; length: 14; V: TRBV7-8; size: few; DNA: TGTGCCAGCAGCCCCCATCAAGTCACAGATACGCAGTATTTT; CDR3: CASSPHQVTDTQYF
J: TRBJ2-1; D: .; length: 15; V: TRBV20-1; size: many; DNA: TGCAGTGCTAGCGTCAACCGGGGGCGCTACAATGAGCAGTTCTTC; CDR3: CSASVNRGRYNEQFF
J: TRBJ2-7; D: TRBD1; length: 14; V: TRBV5-6; size: .; DNA: TGTGCCAGCAGCTTAACCAGGGGGCGTCGCGAGCAGTACTTC; CDR3: CASSLTRGRREQYF
J: TRBJ1-2; D: .; length: 13; V: TRBV5-1; size: few; DNA: TGCGCCAGCAGCTTAGGGGAAAGCTATGGCTACACCTTC; CDR3: CASSLGESYGYTF
J: TRBJ2-1; D: TRBD1; length: 12; V: TRBV2; size: .; DNA: TGTGCCAGCAGTGGGGACAGCGATGAGCAGTTCTTC; CDR3: CASSGDSDEQFF
J: TRBJ2-5; D: .; length: 13; V: TRBV29-1; size: few; DNA: TGCAGCGTGAAACGGGACCCACAAGAGACCCAGTACTTC; CDR3: CSVKRDPQETQYF
J: TRBJ1-1; D: .; length: 15; V: TRBV7-8; size: .; DNA: TGTGCCAGCAGTTCCAGAGCAGGGGTGAACACTGAAGCTTTCTTT; CDR3: CASSSRAGVNTEAFF
J: TRBJ2-5; D: TRBD1; length: 13; V: TRBV7-6; size: .; DNA: TGTGCCAGCAGCTTCAAGGACAGGGCGACCCAGTACTTC; CDR3: CASSFKDRATQYF
J: TRBJ1-1; D: TRBD1; length: 15; V: TRBV15; size: .; DNA: TGTGCCACCAGCAGTCCTAACAGGGGGAACACTGAAGCTTTCTTT; CDR3: CATSSPNRGNTEAFF
J: TRBJ2-1; D: .; length: 12; V: TRBV6-6; size: .; DNA: TGTGCCAGCAGTTCGACCCGTGATGAGAAGTTCTTC; CDR3: CASSSTRDEKFF
J: TRBJ2-1; D: .; length: 11; V: TRBV30; size: few; DNA: TGTGCCTGGGCCCCCGGGGTGGAGCAGTTCTTC; CDR3: CAWAPGVEQFF
J: TRBJ1-5; D: .; length: 17; V: TRBV9; size: .; DNA: TGTGCCAGCAGCCCCGGGATCGGGGCCTATAGCAATCAGCCCCAGCATTTT; CDR3: CASSPGIGAYSNQPQHF
J: TRBJ2-6; D: .; length: 17; V: TRBV13; size: few; DNA: TGTGCCAGCAGCTATTACACAGGATTCTCTGGGGCCAACGTCCTGACTTTC; CDR3: CASSYYTGFSGANVLTF
J: TRBJ1-4; D: .; length: 16; V: TRBV6-2/TRBV6-3; size: few; DNA: TGTGCCAGCAGTTACTGGGACGGTGCAACTAATGAAAAACTGTTTTTT; CDR3: CASSYWDGATNEKLFF
J: TRBJ1-6; D: .; length: 13; V: TRBV10-2; size: .; DNA: TGCGCCAGCAGTGAGTTCCGGTCTAGCCCCCTCCACTTT; CDR3: CASSEFRSSPLHF
J: TRBJ2-5; D: TRBD1; length: 14; V: TRBV7-2; size: few; DNA: TGTGCCAGCAGCTGGGACAGGGCAAGCGAGACCCAGTACTTC; CDR3: CASSWDRASETQYF
J: TRBJ1-4; D: .; length: 16; V: TRBV14; size: .; DNA: TGTGCCAGCAGCCTGATGGGACGGCCTGGGTCTGAAAAACTGTTTTTT; CDR3: CASSLMGRPGSEKLFF
J: TRBJ2-2; D: .; length: 16; V: TRBV7-9; size: .; DNA: TGTGCCAGCAGCCAAACTGAAGGAGGGAGCACCGGGGAGCTGTTTTTT; CDR3: CASSQTEGGSTGELFF
J: TRBJ2-3; D: TRBD2; length: 14; V: TRBV7-6; size: few; DNA: TGTGCCAGGCCGGGTTCAGCGGGGAGCGCTACGCAGTATTTT; CDR3: CARPGSAGSATQYF
J: TRBJ2-1; D: .; length: 13; V: TRBV6-2/TRBV6-3; size: few; DNA: TGTGCCAGCGAACCGGGACGCATCAATGAGCAGTTCTTC; CDR3: CASEPGRINEQFF
J: TRBJ1-5; D: .; length: 13; V: TRBV7-2; size: few; DNA: TGTGCCAGCAGCCGGAACTTTGCCCAGCCCCAGCATTTT; CDR3: CASSRNFAQPQHF
J: TRBJ2-3; D: .; length: 15; V: TRBV18; size: .; DNA: TGTGCCAGCTCACCACCGGGTACCAGCACAGATACGCAGTATTTT; CDR3: CASSPPGTSTDTQYF
J: TRBJ2-5; D: .; length: 14; V: TRBV20-1; size: few; DNA: TGCAGTGCGATTGGGACGGTACCCCAAGAGACCCAGTACTTC; CDR3: CSAIGTVPQETQYF
J: TRBJ2-1; D: .; length: 13; V: TRBV29-1; size: .; DNA: TGCAGCGTTCACCCGACTGGGGGCAATGAGCAGTTCTTC; CDR3: CSVHPTGGNEQFF
J: TRBJ2-1; D: .; length: 13; V: TRBV7-2; size: .; DNA: TGTGCCAGCAGCTTTAGTATGAGCTCGGCTTCGCTCTTC; CDR3: CASSFSMSSASLF
J: TRBJ1-1; D: .; length: 15; V: TRBV5-1; size: .; DNA: TGCGACAGCAGCTTGGGGGTAACTTTGAACACTGAAGCTTTCTTT; CDR3: CDSSLGVTLNTEAFF
J: TRBJ2-7; D: .; length: 13; V: TRBV9; size: once; DNA: TGTGCCAGCAGCGAGCAAAGGTTAAGCGAGCAGTACTTC; CDR3: CASSEQRLSEQYF
J: TRBJ1-5; D: TRBD1; length: 16; V: TRBV19; size: .; DNA: TGTGCCAGTAGTATCCCGACAGGGCTGAGCAATCAGCCCCAGCATTTT; CDR3: CASSIPTGLSNQPQHF
J: TRBJ2-1; D: .; length: 12; V: TRBV24-1; size: few; DNA: TGTGCCACCAGTGGATACGGCAATGAGCAGTTCTTC; CDR3: CATSGYGNEQFF
J: TRBJ1-1; D: .; length: 13; V: TRBV7-2; size: .; DNA: TGTGCCAGCAGCTTTACCAGGGGAGCTGAAGCTTTCTTT; CDR3: CASSFTRGAEAFF
J: TRBJ2-5; D: .; length: 18; V: TRBV21-1; size: few; DNA: TGTGCCAGCAGCACACCCAGAGGGACAGGGGAAGTTAAGAAGACCCAGTACTTC; CDR3: CASSTPRGTGEVKKTQYF
J: TRBJ1-5; D: .; length: 13; V: TRBV10-3; size: .; DNA: TGTGCCATCAGTGCCAGCAAAGATCAGCCCCAGCATTTT; CDR3: CAISASKDQPQHF
J: TRBJ1-2; D: .; length: 12; V: TRBV6-2/TRBV6-3; size: .; DNA: TGTGCCAGCAGTTACTACGGCTATGGCTACACCTTC; CDR3: CASSYYGYGYTF
J: TRBJ2-3; D: .; length: 16; V: TRBV9; size: few; DNA: TGTGCCAGCAGCGTAGAACCGGGGACTAGCACAGATACGCAGTATTTT; CDR3: CASSVEPGTSTDTQYF
J: TRBJ1-4; D: .; length: 12; V: TRBV6-2/TRBV6-3; size: many; DNA: TGTGCCAGCAGTTCGCAGGGAAAAAAACTGTTTTTT; CDR3: CASSSQGKKLFF
J: TRBJ1-5; D: .; length: 14; V: TRBV20-1; size: few; DNA: TGCAGTGCTAGGATACGTTCCTACAATCAGCCCCAGCATTTT; CDR3: CSARIRSYNQPQHF
J: TRBJ2-1; D: .; length: 11; V: TRBV12-3/TRBV12-4; size: .; DNA: TGTGCCAGCAGCATAGCTTATGAGCAGTTCTTC; CDR3: CASSIAYEQFF
J: TRBJ2-7; D: TRBD1; length: 15; V: TRBV5-5; size: few; DNA: TGTGCCAGCAGTCCGCCGGGACAGGGTTCCTACGAGCAGTACTTC; CDR3: CASSPPGQGSYEQYF
J: TRBJ1-1; D: .; length: 12; V: TRBV6-5; size: few; DNA: TGTGCCAGCAGCGAGGGGGGTAAGCGAGCTTTCTTT; CDR3: CASSEGGKRAFF
J: TRBJ2-7; D: .; length: 12; V: TRBV6-2/TRBV6-3; size: few; DNA: TGTGCCAGCAGTGGGCATGTGGACGAGCAGTACTTC; CDR3: CASSGHVDEQYF
J: TRBJ2-1; D: TRBD2; length: 16; V: TRBV15; size: few; DNA: TGTGCCACCAGCGACGCCGGGACTAGCGAGAACAATGAGCAGTTCTTC; CDR3: CATSDAGTSENNEQFF